This T cell receptor (beta chain) comes out of a study of blood T cell repertoires in COVID-19. About the research overall: PBMCs, B-cell-depleted T cells, or T cells were the source of the cDNA or gDNA that made up the material.

Measured with immunoSEQ multiplex PCR; TCRdb has only the in-frame clones, and not every one. Of around 89,000 clones in the sample, 89% are singletons; the top ten hold roughly 8.9%. This TCR derives from a man between 45 and 60 years old with acute or convalescent COVID-19. Sequences were obtained from peripheral blood.

CDR3 residues: CASSIQDMSSYNEQFF. Here the CDR3 DNA reads TGTGCCAGTAGTATCCAGGACATGAGCTCCTACAATGAGCAGTTCTTC. J is TRBJ2-1 and V is TRBV19; possibly TRBD1 for D (5 bases). Germline loops: CDR1 LNHDA, CDR2 SQIVND (reference sequence). The length of the CDR3 is 16 residues. V lost 3 bases, J lost 0 bases, and 12 bases lay in between.